This T cell receptor beta chain was obtained from a study of cytomegalovirus exposure and HLA in healthy donors. About the study: A data release that came early held tens of millions of unique TCRs from HLA-typed donors.

In the PCR, 60 Vbeta and 13 Jbeta primers were used. The table came from immunoSEQ multiplex PCR; TCRdb's copy has only in-frame clones and leaves some out. The sample has about 150,000 clones, more than 7.5% seen once. The CDR3 extends over 14 amino acids. V shed 5 bases, J shed 3 bases, and the junction held 5 bases outside the gene matches. Germline V lookup: CDR1 MNHNS, CDR2 SASEGT. This clone was found a few times. Its antigen is undetermined. The identical CDR3 is also encoded by other nucleotide sequences in the sample. General study points: As immune exposure information, only CMV serostatus was available. Cytomegalovirus association was listed for approximately 160 TCR beta chains.

This TCR came from a man over 45 in good health and CMV-seronegative. The sequencing sample was made of PBMCs. This chain joins TRBV6-1 and TRBJ1-1; 8 bases fit TRBD1. The CDR3 spells CASSRQGWDTEAFF. DNA for the CDR3: TGTGCCAGCAGTCGACAGGGGTGGGACACTGAAGCTTTCTTT.